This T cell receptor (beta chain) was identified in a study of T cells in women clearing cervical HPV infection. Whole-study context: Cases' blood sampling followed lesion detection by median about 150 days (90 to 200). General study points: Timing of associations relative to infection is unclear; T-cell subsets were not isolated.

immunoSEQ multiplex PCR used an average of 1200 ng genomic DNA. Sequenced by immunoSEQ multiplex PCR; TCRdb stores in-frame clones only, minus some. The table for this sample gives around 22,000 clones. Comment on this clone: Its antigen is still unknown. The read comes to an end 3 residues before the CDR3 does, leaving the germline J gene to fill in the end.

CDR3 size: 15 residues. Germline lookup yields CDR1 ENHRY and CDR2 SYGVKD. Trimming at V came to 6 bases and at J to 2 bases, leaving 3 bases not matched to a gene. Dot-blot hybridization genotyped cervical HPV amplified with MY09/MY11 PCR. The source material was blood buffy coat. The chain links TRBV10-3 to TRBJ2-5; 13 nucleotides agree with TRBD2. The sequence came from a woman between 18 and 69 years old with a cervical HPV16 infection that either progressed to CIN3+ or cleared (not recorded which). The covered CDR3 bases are TGTGCCATCAGAACTAGCGGGAGGGATCAAGAGACC. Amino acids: CAIRTSGRDQET. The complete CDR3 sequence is CAIRTSGRDQETQYF.